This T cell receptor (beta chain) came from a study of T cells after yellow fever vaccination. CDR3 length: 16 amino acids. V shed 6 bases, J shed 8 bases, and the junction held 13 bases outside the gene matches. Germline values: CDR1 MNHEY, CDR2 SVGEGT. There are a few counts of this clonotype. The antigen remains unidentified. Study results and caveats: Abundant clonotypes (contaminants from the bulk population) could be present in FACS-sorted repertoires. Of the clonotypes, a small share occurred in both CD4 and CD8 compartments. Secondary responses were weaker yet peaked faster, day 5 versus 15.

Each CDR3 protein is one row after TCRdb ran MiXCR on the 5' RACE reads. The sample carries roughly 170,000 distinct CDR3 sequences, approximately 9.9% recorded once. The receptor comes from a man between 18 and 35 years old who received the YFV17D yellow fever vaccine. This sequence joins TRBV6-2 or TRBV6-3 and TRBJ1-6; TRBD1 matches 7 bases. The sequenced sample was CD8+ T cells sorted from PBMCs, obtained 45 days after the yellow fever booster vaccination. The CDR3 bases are TGTGCCAGCAGCCCCGGGACAGCGCTTTGGGATTCACCCCTCCACTTT. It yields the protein CASSPGTALWDSPLHF.